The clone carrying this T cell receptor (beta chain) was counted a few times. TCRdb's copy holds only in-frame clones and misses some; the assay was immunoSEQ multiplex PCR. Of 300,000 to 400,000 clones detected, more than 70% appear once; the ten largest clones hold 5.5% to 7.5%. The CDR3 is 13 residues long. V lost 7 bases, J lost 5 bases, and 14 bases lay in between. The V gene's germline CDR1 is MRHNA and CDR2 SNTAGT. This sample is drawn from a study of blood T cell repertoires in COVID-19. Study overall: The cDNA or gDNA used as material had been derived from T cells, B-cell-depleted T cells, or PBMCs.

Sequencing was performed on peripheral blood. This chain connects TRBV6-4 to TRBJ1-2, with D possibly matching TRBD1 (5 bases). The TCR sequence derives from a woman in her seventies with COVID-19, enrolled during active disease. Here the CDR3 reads CASKGQGRYGYTF. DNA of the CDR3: TGTGCCAGCAAGGGGCAAGGGCGATATGGCTACACCTTC.